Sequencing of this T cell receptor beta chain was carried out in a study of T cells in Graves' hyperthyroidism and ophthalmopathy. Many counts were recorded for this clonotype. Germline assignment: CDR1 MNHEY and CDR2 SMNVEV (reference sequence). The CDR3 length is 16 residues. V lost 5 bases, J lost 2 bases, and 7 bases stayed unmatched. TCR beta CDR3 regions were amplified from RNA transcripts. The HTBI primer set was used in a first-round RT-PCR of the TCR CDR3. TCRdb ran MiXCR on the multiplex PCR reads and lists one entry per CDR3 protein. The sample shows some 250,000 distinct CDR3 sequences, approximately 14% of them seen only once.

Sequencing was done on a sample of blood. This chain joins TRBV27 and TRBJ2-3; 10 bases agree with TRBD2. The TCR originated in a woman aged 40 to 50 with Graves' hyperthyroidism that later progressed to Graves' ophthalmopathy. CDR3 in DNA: TGTGCCAGCAGTCACCTAGCGGGAGCCAACACAGATACGCAGTATTTT. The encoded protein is CASSHLAGANTDTQYF.